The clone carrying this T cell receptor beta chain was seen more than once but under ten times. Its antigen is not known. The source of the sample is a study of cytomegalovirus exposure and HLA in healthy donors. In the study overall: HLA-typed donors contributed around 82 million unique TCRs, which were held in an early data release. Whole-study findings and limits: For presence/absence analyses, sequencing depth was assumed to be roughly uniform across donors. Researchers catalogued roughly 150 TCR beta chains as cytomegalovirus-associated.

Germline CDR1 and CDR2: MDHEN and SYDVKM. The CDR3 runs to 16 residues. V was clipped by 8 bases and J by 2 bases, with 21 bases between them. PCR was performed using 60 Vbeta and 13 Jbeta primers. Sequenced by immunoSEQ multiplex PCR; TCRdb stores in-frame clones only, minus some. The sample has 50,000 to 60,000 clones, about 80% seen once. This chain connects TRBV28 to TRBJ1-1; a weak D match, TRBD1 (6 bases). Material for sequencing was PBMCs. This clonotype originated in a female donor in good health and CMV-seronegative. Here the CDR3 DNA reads TGTGCCAGCCCCCCTTCCATCCAGGGGTTAAACACTGAAGCTTTCTTT. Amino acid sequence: CASPPSIQGLNTEAFF.